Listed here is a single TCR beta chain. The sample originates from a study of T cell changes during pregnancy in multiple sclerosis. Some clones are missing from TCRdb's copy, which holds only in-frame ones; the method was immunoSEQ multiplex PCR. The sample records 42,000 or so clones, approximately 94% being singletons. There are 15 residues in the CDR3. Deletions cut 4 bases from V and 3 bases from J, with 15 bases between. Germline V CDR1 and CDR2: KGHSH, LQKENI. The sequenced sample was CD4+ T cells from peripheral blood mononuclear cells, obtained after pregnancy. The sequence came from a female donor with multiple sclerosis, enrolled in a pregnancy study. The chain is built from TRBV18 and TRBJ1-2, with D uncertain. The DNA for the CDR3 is TGTGCCAGCTCACAAACGGACTCGAGGGACTATGGCTACACCTTC. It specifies CASSQTDSRDYGYTF. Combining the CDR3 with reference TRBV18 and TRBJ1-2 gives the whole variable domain NAGVMQNPRHLVRRRGQEARLRCSPMKGHSHVYWYRQLPEEGLKFMVYLQKENIIDESGMPKERFSAEFPKEGPSILRIQQVVRGDSAAYFCASSQTDSRDYGYTFGSGTRLTVV.